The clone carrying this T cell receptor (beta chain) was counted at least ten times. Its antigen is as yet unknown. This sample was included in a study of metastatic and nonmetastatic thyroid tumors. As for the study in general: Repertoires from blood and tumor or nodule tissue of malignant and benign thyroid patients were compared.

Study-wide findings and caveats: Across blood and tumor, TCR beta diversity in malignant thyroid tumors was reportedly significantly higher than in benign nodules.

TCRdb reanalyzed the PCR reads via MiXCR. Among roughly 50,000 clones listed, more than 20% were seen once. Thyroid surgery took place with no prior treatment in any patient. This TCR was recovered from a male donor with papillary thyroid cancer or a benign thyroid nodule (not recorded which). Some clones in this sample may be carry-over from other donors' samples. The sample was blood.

CDR3 nucleotides: TGTGCCAGCAGCGTGACAGGGGGCGGGACCGGGGAGCTGTTTTTT. This translates into CASSVTGGGTGELFF. V gene TRBV2 combines with J gene TRBJ2-2, with 10 bases lining up with TRBD1. The CDR3 extends over 15 amino acids. Germline CDR1 and CDR2: SNHLY and FYNNEI. The ends lost 6 bases at V and 5 bases at J; junction bases unmatched: 6.